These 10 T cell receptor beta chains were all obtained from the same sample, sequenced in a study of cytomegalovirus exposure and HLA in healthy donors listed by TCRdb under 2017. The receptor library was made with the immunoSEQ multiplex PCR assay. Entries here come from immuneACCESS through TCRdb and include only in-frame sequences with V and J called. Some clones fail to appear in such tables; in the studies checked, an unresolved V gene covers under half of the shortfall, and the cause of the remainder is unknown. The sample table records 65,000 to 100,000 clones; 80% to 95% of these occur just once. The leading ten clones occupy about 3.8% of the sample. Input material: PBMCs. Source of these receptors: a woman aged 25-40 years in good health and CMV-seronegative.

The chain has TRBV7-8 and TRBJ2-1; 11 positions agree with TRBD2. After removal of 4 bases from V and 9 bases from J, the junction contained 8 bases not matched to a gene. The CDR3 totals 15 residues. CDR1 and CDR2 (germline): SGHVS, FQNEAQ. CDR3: CASSWGTSGPGEQFF. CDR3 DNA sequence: TGTGCCAGCAGCTGGGGGACTAGCGGACCGGGTGAGCAGTTCTTC.

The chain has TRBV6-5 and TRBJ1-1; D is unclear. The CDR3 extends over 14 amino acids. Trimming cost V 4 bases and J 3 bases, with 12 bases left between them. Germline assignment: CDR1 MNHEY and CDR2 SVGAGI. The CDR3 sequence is CASSSVSVHTEAFF. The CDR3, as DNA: TGTGCCAGCAGTTCTGTCAGCGTCCACACTGAAGCTTTCTTT.

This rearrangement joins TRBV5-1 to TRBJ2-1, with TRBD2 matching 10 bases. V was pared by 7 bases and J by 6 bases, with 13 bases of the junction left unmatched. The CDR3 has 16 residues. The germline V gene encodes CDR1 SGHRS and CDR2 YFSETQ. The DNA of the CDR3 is TGCGCCAGCTACCCCCAGAGCGGGGGGGCCCCCAATGAGCAGTTCTTC. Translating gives CASYPQSGGAPNEQFF.

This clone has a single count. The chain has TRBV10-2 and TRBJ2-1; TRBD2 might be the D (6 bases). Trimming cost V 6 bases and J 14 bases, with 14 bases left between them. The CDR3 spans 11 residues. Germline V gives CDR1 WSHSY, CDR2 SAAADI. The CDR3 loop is CASRGGGSEFF. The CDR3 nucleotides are TGCGCCAGCAGGGGGGGAGGTAGCGAGTTCTTC.

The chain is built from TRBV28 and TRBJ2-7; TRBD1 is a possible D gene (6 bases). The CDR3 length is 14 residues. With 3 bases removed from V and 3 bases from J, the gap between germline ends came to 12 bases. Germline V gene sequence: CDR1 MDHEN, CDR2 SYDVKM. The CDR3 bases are TGTGCCAGCAGTTTTACAGGGCAGCTCTACGAGCAGTACTTC. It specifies CASSFTGQLYEQYF. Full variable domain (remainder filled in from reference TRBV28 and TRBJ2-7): DVKVTQSSRYLVKRTGEKVFLECVQDMDHENMFWYRQDPGLGLRLIYFSYDVKMKEKGDIPEGYSVSREKKERFSLILESASTNQTSMYLCASSFTGQLYEQYFGPGTRLTVT.

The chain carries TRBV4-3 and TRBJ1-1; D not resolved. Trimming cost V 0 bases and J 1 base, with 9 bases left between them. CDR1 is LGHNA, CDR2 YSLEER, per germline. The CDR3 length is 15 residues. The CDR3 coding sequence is TGCGCCAGCAGCCAAGATTCTAGCAGGAACACTGAAGCTTTCTTT. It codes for CASSQDSSRNTEAFF.

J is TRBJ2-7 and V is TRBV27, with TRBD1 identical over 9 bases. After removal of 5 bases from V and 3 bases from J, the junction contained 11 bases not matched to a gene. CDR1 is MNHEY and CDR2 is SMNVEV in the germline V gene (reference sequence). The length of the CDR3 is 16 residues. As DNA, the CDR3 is TGTGCCAGCAGTATACCGGGACAGGGAAAAATCTACGAGCAGTACTTC. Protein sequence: CASSIPGQGKIYEQYF.

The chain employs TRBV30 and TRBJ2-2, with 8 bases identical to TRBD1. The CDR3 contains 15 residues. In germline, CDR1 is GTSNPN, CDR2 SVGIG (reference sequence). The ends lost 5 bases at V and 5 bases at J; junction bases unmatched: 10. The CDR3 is CAWASGGLRTGELFF. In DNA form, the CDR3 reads TGTGCCTGGGCTTCAGGGGGCCTTAGGACCGGGGAGCTGTTTTTT.

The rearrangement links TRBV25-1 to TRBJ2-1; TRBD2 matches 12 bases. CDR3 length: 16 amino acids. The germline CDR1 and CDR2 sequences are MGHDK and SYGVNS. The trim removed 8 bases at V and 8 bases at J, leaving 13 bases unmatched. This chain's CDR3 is CASSDQASGRADEQFF. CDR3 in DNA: TGTGCCAGCTCAGATCAGGCTAGCGGGAGGGCCGATGAGCAGTTCTTC.

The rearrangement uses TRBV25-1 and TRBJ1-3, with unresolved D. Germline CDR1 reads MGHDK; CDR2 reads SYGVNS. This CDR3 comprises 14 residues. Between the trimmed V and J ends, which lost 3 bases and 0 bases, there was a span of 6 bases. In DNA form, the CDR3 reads TGTGCCAGCAGTGATGACACCTCTGGAAACACCATATATTTT. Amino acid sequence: CASSDDTSGNTIYF.